This paragraph covers one TCR beta chain sequence. No antigen is known for it. Trimming took off 4 bases at V and 2 bases at J, with 14 bases between the two ends. The CDR3 extends over 15 amino acids. CDR1 and CDR2 (germline): SGHDT, YYEEEE. This entry comes from a study of cytomegalovirus exposure and HLA in healthy donors. Study findings and constraints: A later analysis revealed that TCR association rates differed between HLA loci, peaking at DRB1 and bottoming out at HLA-C. In a later analysis, a missense DCLRE1C variant was linked to TCR beta V- and J-gene trimming. Some V segments (TRBV6-2 and TRBV6-3 among them) were excluded as indistinguishable.

The PCR employed 60 Vbeta primers together with 13 Jbeta primers. Clones were read by immunoSEQ multiplex PCR, and TCRdb kept only the in-frame ones, dropping some. The sample has about 240,000 clones; over 70% are singletons. The chain couples TRBV5-6 to TRBJ2-3; D perhaps matches TRBD2 (6 bases). This clonotype was obtained from a woman aged 55-69 years in good health and CMV-seropositive. Specimen: PBMCs. The DNA for the CDR3 is TGTGCCAGCAGCCAGGAAGGGACTTACACAGATACGCAGTATTTT. Residues: CASSQEGTYTDTQYF.